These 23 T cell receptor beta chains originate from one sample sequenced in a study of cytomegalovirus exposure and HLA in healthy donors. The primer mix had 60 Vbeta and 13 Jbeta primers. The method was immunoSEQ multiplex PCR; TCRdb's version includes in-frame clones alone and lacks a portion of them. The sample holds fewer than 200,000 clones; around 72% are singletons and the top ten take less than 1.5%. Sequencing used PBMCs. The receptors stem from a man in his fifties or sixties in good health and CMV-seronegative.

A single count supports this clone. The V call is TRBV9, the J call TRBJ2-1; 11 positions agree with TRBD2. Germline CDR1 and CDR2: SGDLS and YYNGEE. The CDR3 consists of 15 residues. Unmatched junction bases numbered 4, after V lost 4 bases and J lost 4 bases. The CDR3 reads CASSLSGGVYNEQFF. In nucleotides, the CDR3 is TGTGCCAGCAGCCTTAGCGGGGGGGTATACAATGAGCAGTTCTTC.

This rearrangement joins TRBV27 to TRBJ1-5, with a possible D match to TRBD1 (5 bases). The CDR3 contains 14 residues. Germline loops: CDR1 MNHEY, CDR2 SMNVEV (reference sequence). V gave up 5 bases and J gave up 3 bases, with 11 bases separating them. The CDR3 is CASSLRTFNQPQHF. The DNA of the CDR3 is TGTGCCAGCAGTCTAAGGACATTCAATCAGCCCCAGCATTTT.

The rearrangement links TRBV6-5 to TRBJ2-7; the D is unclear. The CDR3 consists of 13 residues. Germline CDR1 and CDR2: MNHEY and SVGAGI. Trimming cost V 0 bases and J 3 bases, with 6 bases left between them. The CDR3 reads CASSYSIGYEQYF. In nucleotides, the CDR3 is TGTGCCAGCAGTTACTCGATCGGCTACGAGCAGTACTTC.

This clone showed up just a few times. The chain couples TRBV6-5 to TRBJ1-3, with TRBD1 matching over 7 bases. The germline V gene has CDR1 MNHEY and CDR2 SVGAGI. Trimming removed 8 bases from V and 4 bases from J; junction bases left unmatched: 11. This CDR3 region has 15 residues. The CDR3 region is CASRKTGAGGNTIYF. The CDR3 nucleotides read TGTGCCAGCCGCAAAACAGGGGCAGGAGGAAACACCATATATTTT.

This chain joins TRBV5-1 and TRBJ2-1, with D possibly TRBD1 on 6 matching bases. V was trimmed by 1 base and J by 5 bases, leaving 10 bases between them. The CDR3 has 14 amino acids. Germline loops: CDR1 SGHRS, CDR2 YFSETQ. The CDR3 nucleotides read TGCGCCAGCAGCTTGCTTAACAGGGACAATGAGCAGTTCTTC. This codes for CASSLLNRDNEQFF.

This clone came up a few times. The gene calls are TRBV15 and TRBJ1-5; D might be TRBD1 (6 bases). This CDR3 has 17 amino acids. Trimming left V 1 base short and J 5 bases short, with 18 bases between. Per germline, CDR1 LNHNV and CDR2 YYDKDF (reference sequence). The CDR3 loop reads CATSRGAGGGAHQPQHF. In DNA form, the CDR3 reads TGTGCCACCAGCAGAGGGGCCGGAGGGGGGGCTCATCAGCCCCAGCATTTT. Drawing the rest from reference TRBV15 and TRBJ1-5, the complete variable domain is DAMVIQNPRYQVTQFGKPVTLSCSQTLNHNVMYWYQQKSSQAPKLLFHYYDKDFNNEADTPDNFQSRRPNTSFCFLDIRSPGLGDTAMYLCATSRGAGGGAHQPQHFGDGTRLSIL.

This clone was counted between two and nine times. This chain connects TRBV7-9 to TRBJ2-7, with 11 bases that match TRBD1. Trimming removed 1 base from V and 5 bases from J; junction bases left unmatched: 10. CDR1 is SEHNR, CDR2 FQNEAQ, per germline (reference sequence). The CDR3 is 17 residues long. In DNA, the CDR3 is TGTGCCAGCAGCTTAGTTCTGGGGACAGGGGGTGTCCACGAGCAGTACTTC. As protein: CASSLVLGTGGVHEQYF.

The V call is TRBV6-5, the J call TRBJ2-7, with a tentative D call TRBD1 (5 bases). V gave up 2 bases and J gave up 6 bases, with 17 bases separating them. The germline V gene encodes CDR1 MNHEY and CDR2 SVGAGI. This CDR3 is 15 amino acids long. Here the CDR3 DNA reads TGTGCCAGCAGTTACACAACAGGCAACCCCGCCGAGCAGTACTTC. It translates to CASSYTTGNPAEQYF.

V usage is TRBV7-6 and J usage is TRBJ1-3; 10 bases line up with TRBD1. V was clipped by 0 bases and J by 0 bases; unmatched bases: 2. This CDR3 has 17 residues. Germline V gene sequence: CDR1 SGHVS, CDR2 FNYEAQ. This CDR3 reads CASSLATGGPSGNTIYF. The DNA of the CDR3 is TGTGCCAGCAGCTTAGCGACAGGGGGCCCCTCTGGAAACACCATATATTTT. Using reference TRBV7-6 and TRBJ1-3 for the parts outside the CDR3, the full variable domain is GAGVSQSPRYKVTKRGQDVALRCDPISGHVSLYWYRQALGQGPEFLTYFNYEAQQDKSGLPNDRFSAERPEGSISTLTIQRTEQRDSAMYRCASSLATGGPSGNTIYFGEGSWLTVV.

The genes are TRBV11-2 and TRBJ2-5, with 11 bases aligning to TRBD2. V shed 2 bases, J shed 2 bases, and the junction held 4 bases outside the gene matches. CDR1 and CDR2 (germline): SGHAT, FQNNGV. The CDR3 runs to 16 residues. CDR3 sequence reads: CASSLTSGGPQETQYF. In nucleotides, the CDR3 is TGTGCCAGCAGCTTAACTAGCGGGGGACCTCAAGAGACCCAGTACTTC.

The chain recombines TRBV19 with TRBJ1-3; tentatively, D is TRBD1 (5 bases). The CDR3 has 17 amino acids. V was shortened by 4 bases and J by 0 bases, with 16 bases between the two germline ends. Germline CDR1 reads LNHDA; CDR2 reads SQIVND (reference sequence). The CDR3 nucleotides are TGTGCCAGTAGTAAAACTTTAGACAGTCACTCTGGAAACACCATATATTTT. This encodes CASSKTLDSHSGNTIYF. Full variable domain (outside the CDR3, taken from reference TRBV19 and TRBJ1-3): DGGITQSPKYLFRKEGQNVTLSCEQNLNHDAMYWYRQDPGQGLRLIYYSQIVNDFQKGDIAEGYSVSREKKESFPLTVTSAQKNPTAFYLCASSKTLDSHSGNTIYFGEGSWLTVV.

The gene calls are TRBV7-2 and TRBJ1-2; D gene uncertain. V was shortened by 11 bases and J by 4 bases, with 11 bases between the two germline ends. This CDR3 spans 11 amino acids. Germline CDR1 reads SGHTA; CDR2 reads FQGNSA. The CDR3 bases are TGTGCCGTTTTATCCGGCTATGGCTACACCTTC. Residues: CAVLSGYGYTF.

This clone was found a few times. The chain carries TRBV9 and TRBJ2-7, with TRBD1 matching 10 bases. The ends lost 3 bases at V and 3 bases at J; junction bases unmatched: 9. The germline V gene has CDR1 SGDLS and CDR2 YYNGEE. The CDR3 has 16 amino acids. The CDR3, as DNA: TGTGCCAGCAGCGCAGACAGGGGGCGCGGAGGCTACGAGCAGTACTTC. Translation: CASSADRGRGGYEQYF.

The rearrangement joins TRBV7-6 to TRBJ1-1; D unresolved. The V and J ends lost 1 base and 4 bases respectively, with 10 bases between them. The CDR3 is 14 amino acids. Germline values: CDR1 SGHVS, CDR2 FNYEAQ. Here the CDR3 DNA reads TGTGCCAGCAGCTTAGGGCTGGAGGGCACTGAAGCTTTCTTT. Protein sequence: CASSLGLEGTEAFF.

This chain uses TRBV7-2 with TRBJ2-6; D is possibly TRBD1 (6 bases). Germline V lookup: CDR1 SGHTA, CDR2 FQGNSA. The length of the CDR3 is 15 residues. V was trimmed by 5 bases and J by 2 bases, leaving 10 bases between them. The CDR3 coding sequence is TGTGCCAGCAGCCCACAGGGTACTGGGGCCAACGTCCTGACTTTC. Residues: CASSPQGTGANVLTF.

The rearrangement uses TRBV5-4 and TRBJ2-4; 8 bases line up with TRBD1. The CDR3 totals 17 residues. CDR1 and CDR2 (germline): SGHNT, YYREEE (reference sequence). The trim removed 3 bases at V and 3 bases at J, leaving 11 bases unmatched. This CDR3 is CASSSPTGDNSKNIQYF. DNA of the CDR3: TGTGCCAGCAGCTCACCGACAGGGGATAACAGCAAAAACATTCAGTACTTC.

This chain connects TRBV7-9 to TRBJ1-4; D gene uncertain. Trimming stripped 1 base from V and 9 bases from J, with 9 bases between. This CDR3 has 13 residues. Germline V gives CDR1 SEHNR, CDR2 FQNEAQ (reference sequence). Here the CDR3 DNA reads TGTGCCAGCAGCTTAGAGGGAGGGAAAAAACTGTTTTTT. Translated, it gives CASSLEGGKKLFF.

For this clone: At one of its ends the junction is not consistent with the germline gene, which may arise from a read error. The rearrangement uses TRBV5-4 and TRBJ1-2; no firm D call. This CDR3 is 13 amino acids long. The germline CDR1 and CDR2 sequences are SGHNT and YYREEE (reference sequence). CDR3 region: CASNLDGNWGYTF. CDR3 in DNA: TGTGCCAGCAACTTGGACGGGAACTGGGGCTACACCTTC.

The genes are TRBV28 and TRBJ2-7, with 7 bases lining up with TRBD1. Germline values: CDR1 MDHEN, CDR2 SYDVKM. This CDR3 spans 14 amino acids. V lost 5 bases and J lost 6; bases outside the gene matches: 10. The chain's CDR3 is CASSLIRDSGEQYF. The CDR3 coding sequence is TGTGCCAGCAGTCTAATAAGGGACAGTGGCGAGCAGTACTTC.

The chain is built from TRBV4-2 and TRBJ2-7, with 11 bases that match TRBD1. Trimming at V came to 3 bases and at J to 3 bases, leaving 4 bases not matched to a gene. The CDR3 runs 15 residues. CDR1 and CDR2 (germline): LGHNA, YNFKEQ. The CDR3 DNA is TGTGCCAGCAGCCAGCCCGGGACAGGGGGCTACGAGCAGTACTTC. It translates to CASSQPGTGGYEQYF.

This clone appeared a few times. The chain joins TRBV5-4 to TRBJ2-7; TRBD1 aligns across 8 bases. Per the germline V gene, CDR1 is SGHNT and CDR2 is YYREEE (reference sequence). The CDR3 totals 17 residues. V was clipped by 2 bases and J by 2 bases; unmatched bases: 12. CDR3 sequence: CASSLAVGTGNTYEQYF. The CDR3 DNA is TGTGCCAGCAGCTTAGCGGTCGGGACAGGAAATACCTACGAGCAGTACTTC.

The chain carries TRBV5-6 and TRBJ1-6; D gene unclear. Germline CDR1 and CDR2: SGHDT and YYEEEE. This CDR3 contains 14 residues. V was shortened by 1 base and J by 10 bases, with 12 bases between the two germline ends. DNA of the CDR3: TGTGCCAGCAGCTTGATCACGGTGAAATCACCCCTCCACTTT. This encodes CASSLITVKSPLHF.

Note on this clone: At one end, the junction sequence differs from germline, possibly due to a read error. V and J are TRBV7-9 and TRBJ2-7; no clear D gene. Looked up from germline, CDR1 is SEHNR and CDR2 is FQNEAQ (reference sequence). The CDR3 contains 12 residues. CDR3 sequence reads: CSSSPYSYEQYF. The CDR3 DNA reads TGTTCCAGCAGTCCGTACAGCTACGAGCAGTACTTC. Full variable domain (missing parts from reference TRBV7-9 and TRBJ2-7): DTGVSQNPRHKITKRGQNVTFRCDPISEHNRLYWYRQTLGQGPEFLTYFQNEAQLEKSRLLSDRFSAERPKGSFSTLEIQRTEQGDSAMYLCSSSPYSYEQYFGPGTRLTVT.